This T cell receptor beta chain is from a study of OX40 agonist ivuxolimab in advanced cancers. Overall study context: Prior checkpoint blockade (anti-PD-1, anti-PD-L1 or anti-CTLA-4) was permitted; approximately 40% had it.

Profiled with immunoSEQ multiplex PCR; TCRdb holds only in-frame clones, not every one. The sample lists about 67,000 clones; 91% were seen once. In germline, CDR1 is MNHNS, CDR2 SASEGT. Deletions cut 1 base from V and 0 bases from J, with 10 bases between. This CDR3 is built from 17 residues. The sequence was obtained from an adult with an advanced solid tumor such as melanoma, head and neck, liver or kidney cancer. The chain couples TRBV6-1 to TRBJ2-6; a weak D match, TRBD1 (6 bases). The specimen was CD4+ or CD8+ T cells sorted from blood, collected in a trial of the OX40 agonist ivuxolimab. CDR3 bases: TGTGCCAGCAGTGAAGGGACAGTTGTCTCTGGGGCCAACGTCCTGACTTTC. Protein product: CASSEGTVVSGANVLTF.